These T cell receptor beta chains were read from a single sample in a study of cytomegalovirus exposure and HLA in healthy donors. This table comes from immunoSEQ multiplex PCR, and its TCRdb copy is limited to in-frame clones, with some not included. The data show roughly 130,000 clones, 66% seen once. Sequencing was performed on PBMCs. The origin of the receptors is a woman aged 60-70 years in good health and CMV-seronegative. Each CDR3 is given with its conserved first and last residue. Each record gives: CDR3 protein, CDR3 DNA, V gene, D gene, clone size, J gene. D genes are given only for firm matches. Not all rows give a size; the values are once, few, many and, for expanded clones, a class.

CDR3 protein: CASSGRTGDEKLFF; CDR3 DNA: TGTGCCAGCAGTGGCAGGACAGGCGATGAAAAACTGTTTTTT; V gene: TRBV2; D gene: TRBD1; clone size: .; J gene: TRBJ1-4
CDR3 protein: CASSRTGTVYGYTF; CDR3 DNA: TGCGCCAGCAGCCGTACCGGGACAGTCTATGGCTACACCTTC; V gene: TRBV5-1; D gene: TRBD1; clone size: .; J gene: TRBJ1-2
CDR3 protein: CASSPRDHEQFF; CDR3 DNA: TGTGCCAGCAGCCCCAGGGATCATGAGCAGTTCTTC; V gene: TRBV9; D gene: .; clone size: .; J gene: TRBJ2-1
CDR3 protein: CASSPSGTGYEQYF; CDR3 DNA: TGCGCCAGCAGCCCGTCGGGGACAGGCTACGAGCAGTACTTC; V gene: TRBV5-1; D gene: TRBD1; clone size: few; J gene: TRBJ2-7
CDR3 protein: CASNSGGKETQYF; CDR3 DNA: TGCGCCAGCAATAGCGGGGGTAAAGAGACCCAGTACTTC; V gene: TRBV5-1; D gene: TRBD2; clone size: .; J gene: TRBJ2-5
CDR3 protein: CASSAAGTGGDEQFF; CDR3 DNA: TGTGCCAGCAGCGCCGCCGGGACAGGGGGCGATGAGCAGTTCTTC; V gene: TRBV9; D gene: TRBD1; clone size: .; J gene: TRBJ2-1
CDR3 protein: CASSTRERGNTIYF; CDR3 DNA: TGTGCCAGCAGTACACGAGAACGAGGGAACACCATATATTTT; V gene: TRBV6-1; D gene: .; clone size: .; J gene: TRBJ1-3
CDR3 protein: CASSQGQGSATNEKLFF; CDR3 DNA: TGTGCCAGCAGCCAGGGACAGGGATCTGCAACTAATGAAAAACTGTTTTTT; V gene: TRBV5-4; D gene: TRBD1; clone size: .; J gene: TRBJ1-4
CDR3 protein: CASSSWGGANYGYTF; CDR3 DNA: TGTGCCAGCAGCTCGTGGGGCGGGGCGAACTATGGCTACACCTTC; V gene: TRBV5-6; D gene: .; clone size: .; J gene: TRBJ1-2
CDR3 protein: CASSSRDRIFTDTQYF; CDR3 DNA: TGTGCCAGCAGCTCCCGGGACAGGATCTTCACAGATACGCAGTATTTT; V gene: TRBV5-6; D gene: TRBD1; clone size: .; J gene: TRBJ2-3
CDR3 protein: CASSLGQGDEQFF; CDR3 DNA: TGTGCCAGCAGCTTGGGGCAGGGCGATGAGCAGTTCTTC; V gene: TRBV7-2; D gene: .; clone size: few; J gene: TRBJ2-1
CDR3 protein: CASRLASPGGTYEQYF; CDR3 DNA: TGTGCAAGTCGCTTAGCGTCCCCGGGGGGAACATACGAGCAGTACTTC; V gene: TRBV12-2; D gene: .; clone size: .; J gene: TRBJ2-7
CDR3 protein: CASSARTGLWGYTF; CDR3 DNA: TGTGCCAGCAGCGCCCGGACAGGGCTATGGGGCTACACCTTC; V gene: TRBV7-2; D gene: TRBD1; clone size: .; J gene: TRBJ1-2
CDR3 protein: CASSKLAHISYEQYF; CDR3 DNA: TGTGCCAGCAGCAAACTAGCGCATATCTCCTACGAGCAGTACTTC; V gene: TRBV6-5; D gene: TRBD2; clone size: .; J gene: TRBJ2-7
CDR3 protein: CASRRAGGLDTQYF; CDR3 DNA: TGTGCCAGCAGGAGAGCGGGAGGTCTAGATACGCAGTATTTT; V gene: TRBV2; D gene: TRBD2; clone size: .; J gene: TRBJ2-3
CDR3 protein: CASRGGWIYEQYF; CDR3 DNA: TGTGCCAGCAGAGGGGGCTGGATCTACGAGCAGTACTTC; V gene: TRBV2; D gene: TRBD1; clone size: .; J gene: TRBJ2-7
CDR3 protein: CASRSGTHTTDTQYF; CDR3 DNA: TGTGCCAGTAGGTCCGGGACTCACACCACAGATACGCAGTATTTT; V gene: TRBV19; D gene: .; clone size: .; J gene: TRBJ2-3
CDR3 protein: CASSATVANTEAFF; CDR3 DNA: TGTGCCAGCAGTGCGACTGTCGCGAACACTGAAGCTTTCTTT; V gene: TRBV6-1; D gene: .; clone size: few; J gene: TRBJ1-1
CDR3 protein: CASSLEPSLRGANVLTF; CDR3 DNA: TGTGCCAGCAGCTTGGAGCCTTCGTTGAGGGGGGCCAACGTCCTGACTTTC; V gene: TRBV5-4; D gene: .; clone size: many; J gene: TRBJ2-6
CDR3 protein: CASSLDRGHSPLHF; CDR3 DNA: TGTGCCAGCAGCTTGGACAGGGGACATTCACCCCTCCACTTT; V gene: TRBV11-1; D gene: TRBD1; clone size: .; J gene: TRBJ1-6
CDR3 protein: CASSEGQVPNQPQHF; CDR3 DNA: TGTGCCAGTAGTGAGGGACAGGTACCCAATCAGCCCCAGCATTTT; V gene: TRBV19; D gene: TRBD1; clone size: .; J gene: TRBJ1-5
CDR3 protein: CASSLTVGQPQHF; CDR3 DNA: TGTGCCAGCAGTTTAACGGTCGGGCAGCCCCAGCATTTT; V gene: TRBV27; D gene: .; clone size: few; J gene: TRBJ1-5
CDR3 protein: CASSLEAGQEGEKLFF; CDR3 DNA: TGCGCCAGCAGCCTCGAGGCGGGACAGGAAGGGGAAAAACTGTTTTTT; V gene: TRBV4-1; D gene: TRBD1; clone size: .; J gene: TRBJ1-4
CDR3 protein: CASRARGAGVETQYF; CDR3 DNA: TGTGCCAGCAGGGCCCGCGGAGCGGGGGTGGAGACCCAGTACTTC; V gene: TRBV5-6; D gene: TRBD2; clone size: .; J gene: TRBJ2-5
CDR3 protein: CATSRDRGKGNTIYF; CDR3 DNA: TGTGCCACCAGCAGAGATAGGGGCAAAGGAAACACCATATATTTT; V gene: TRBV15; D gene: .; clone size: .; J gene: TRBJ1-3
CDR3 protein: CASSLAGTGPPDYGYTF; CDR3 DNA: TGCGCCAGCAGCTTGGCCGGGACAGGGCCCCCAGACTATGGCTACACCTTC; V gene: TRBV5-1; D gene: TRBD1; clone size: .; J gene: TRBJ1-2
CDR3 protein: CASSIGQGRPQETQYF; CDR3 DNA: TGTGCCAGTAGTATCGGCCAGGGCAGACCCCAAGAGACCCAGTACTTC; V gene: TRBV19; D gene: .; clone size: few; J gene: TRBJ2-5
CDR3 protein: CASSPGTSGRVTDTQYF; CDR3 DNA: TGTGCCAGTAGTCCCGGGACTAGCGGGAGAGTCACAGATACGCAGTATTTT; V gene: TRBV19; D gene: TRBD2; clone size: .; J gene: TRBJ2-3
CDR3 protein: CASSSMRGGSNSPLHF; CDR3 DNA: TGTGCCAGCAGCTCGATGAGGGGGGGGAGTAATTCACCCCTCCACTTT; V gene: TRBV5-4; D gene: .; clone size: .; J gene: TRBJ1-6
CDR3 protein: CASSDMGAGGRETQYF; CDR3 DNA: TGTGCCAGCAGTGACATGGGAGCGGGGGGGCGTGAGACCCAGTACTTC; V gene: TRBV2; D gene: TRBD2; clone size: .; J gene: TRBJ2-5
CDR3 protein: CASSLPVGTSTEYQETQYF; CDR3 DNA: TGTGCCAGCAGCCTCCCAGTGGGAACTAGCACCGAGTACCAAGAGACCCAGTACTTC; V gene: TRBV13; D gene: .; clone size: few; J gene: TRBJ2-5
CDR3 protein: CASSLRDWNNEQFF; CDR3 DNA: TGTGCCAGCAGTTTACGGGACTGGAACAATGAGCAGTTCTTC; V gene: TRBV28; D gene: .; clone size: few; J gene: TRBJ2-1
CDR3 protein: CASSVGTGYSYEQYF; CDR3 DNA: TGTGCCAGCAGCGTAGGGACAGGATATTCCTACGAGCAGTACTTC; V gene: TRBV9; D gene: TRBD1; clone size: .; J gene: TRBJ2-7
CDR3 protein: CASKLDRADEQYF; CDR3 DNA: TGTGCCAGCAAACTGGACAGGGCCGACGAGCAGTACTTC; V gene: TRBV7-3; D gene: TRBD1; clone size: .; J gene: TRBJ2-7
CDR3 protein: CASRLPGTGMNTGELFF; CDR3 DNA: TGTGCAAGTCGCTTACCCGGGACAGGAATGAACACCGGGGAGCTGTTTTTT; V gene: TRBV12-2; D gene: .; clone size: .; J gene: TRBJ2-2
CDR3 protein: CASSQGTGGPRSTEAFF; CDR3 DNA: TGTGCCAGCAGCCAGGGAACAGGGGGCCCACGGTCCACTGAAGCTTTCTTT; V gene: TRBV4-2; D gene: TRBD1; clone size: .; J gene: TRBJ1-1
CDR3 protein: CASRISGTGGTEAFF; CDR3 DNA: TGTGCCAGCAGAATATCCGGGACAGGGGGCACTGAAGCTTTCTTT; V gene: TRBV5-4; D gene: TRBD1; clone size: .; J gene: TRBJ1-1
CDR3 protein: CASSWDINNEQFF; CDR3 DNA: TGTGCCAGCAGTTGGGACATAAACAATGAGCAGTTCTTC; V gene: TRBV2; D gene: .; clone size: .; J gene: TRBJ2-1
CDR3 protein: CASSVGPPGVYTF; CDR3 DNA: TGTGCCAGCAGTGTGGGACCCCCAGGGGTCTACACCTTC; V gene: TRBV6-5; D gene: .; clone size: .; J gene: TRBJ1-2
CDR3 protein: CASSESGSFSYNEQFF; CDR3 DNA: TGTGCCAGCAGTGAGAGCGGGTCGTTCTCCTACAATGAGCAGTTCTTC; V gene: TRBV6-1; D gene: .; clone size: medium-sized; J gene: TRBJ2-1
CDR3 protein: CASSSGQVNYGYTF; CDR3 DNA: TGTGCCAGCAGCTCAGGCCAGGTTAACTATGGCTACACCTTC; V gene: TRBV5-6; D gene: .; clone size: .; J gene: TRBJ1-2
CDR3 protein: CASTPNRGQETQYF; CDR3 DNA: TGTGCCAGTACCCCGAACAGGGGACAAGAGACCCAGTACTTC; V gene: TRBV19; D gene: TRBD1; clone size: .; J gene: TRBJ2-5
CDR3 protein: CASSSSGYTDTQYF; CDR3 DNA: TGTGCCAGCAGCTCTAGCGGGTACACAGATACGCAGTATTTT; V gene: TRBV7-3; D gene: TRBD2; clone size: .; J gene: TRBJ2-3
CDR3 protein: CASRLAPDTQYF; CDR3 DNA: TGCGCCAGCAGGCTAGCCCCAGATACGCAGTATTTT; V gene: TRBV5-1; D gene: .; clone size: .; J gene: TRBJ2-3
CDR3 protein: CASRGGARGTDTQYF; CDR3 DNA: TGTGCCAGCAGGGGGGGGGCCCGGGGCACAGATACGCAGTATTTT; V gene: TRBV27; D gene: .; clone size: .; J gene: TRBJ2-3
CDR3 protein: CASSVEGQRPLHF; CDR3 DNA: TGTGCCAGCAGCGTAGAGGGACAAAGGCCCCTCCACTTT; V gene: TRBV9; D gene: .; clone size: .; J gene: TRBJ1-6
CDR3 protein: CASSPGTSGRTQETQYF; CDR3 DNA: TGTGCCAGCAGCCCAGGGACTAGCGGGAGGACCCAAGAGACCCAGTACTTC; V gene: TRBV5-4; D gene: TRBD2; clone size: .; J gene: TRBJ2-5
CDR3 protein: CASSEVAGEGTQYF; CDR3 DNA: TGTGCCAGCAGTGAGGTAGCGGGAGAGGGTACGCAGTATTTT; V gene: TRBV6-4; D gene: TRBD2; clone size: .; J gene: TRBJ2-3